These T cell receptor beta chains were read from a single sample in a study of T-cell memory formation after mild COVID-19. TCRdb re-called the 5' RACE reads through MiXCR, storing one row per CDR3 protein. Of a few hundred thousand distinct CDR3 sequences in the sample, over 25% were seen once. Sequences were obtained from PBMCs or a T cell subset sorted from them (not recorded which). These receptors all come from an adult woman who had mild COVID-19 (a few samples of this study predate the infection). Cell type and time point are not known. Each CDR3 is given with its conserved first and last residue. The order of the fields is V gene, D gene, clone size, J gene, CDR3 DNA, CDR3 protein. A D gene is named only where the DNA matches it firmly. Rows give clone size only sometimes, using once, few, many, or a class for an expanded clone.

v_call: TRBV19
d_call: TRBD2
clone_size: -
j_call: TRBJ2-1
cdr3_nt: TGTGCCAGTAGTTTAGGACTAGCCCCCTCCTACAATGAGCAGTTCTTC
cdr3_aa: CASSLGLAPSYNEQFF

v_call: TRBV29-1
d_call: TRBD1
clone_size: -
j_call: TRBJ1-2
cdr3_nt: TGCAGCGTTGAAACTGACAGGGAACCCTATGGCTACACCTTC
cdr3_aa: CSVETDREPYGYTF

v_call: TRBV7-6
d_call: -
clone_size: -
j_call: TRBJ2-2
cdr3_nt: TGTGCCAGCAGCTTTCGGAGGGGACAAACGAACACCGGGGAGCTGTTTTTT
cdr3_aa: CASSFRRGQTNTGELFF

v_call: TRBV7-3
d_call: TRBD2
clone_size: few
j_call: TRBJ2-3
cdr3_nt: TGTGCCAGCAGCTCGGGAGGGGGGGCGACAGATACGCAGTATTTT
cdr3_aa: CASSSGGGATDTQYF

v_call: TRBV25-1
d_call: TRBD1
clone_size: -
j_call: TRBJ2-7
cdr3_nt: TGTGCCAGCAGTGGGACAGGGCCCCACGAGCAGTACTTC
cdr3_aa: CASSGTGPHEQYF

v_call: TRBV6-6
d_call: -
clone_size: -
j_call: TRBJ1-5
cdr3_nt: TGCGCCAGCAGTTACTCGACCGTGTTCCAGCCCCAGCATTTT
cdr3_aa: CASSYSTVFQPQHF

v_call: TRBV2
d_call: TRBD2
clone_size: few
j_call: TRBJ2-7
cdr3_nt: TGTGCCAGCATCCTTAGCGGGAGGGTCTACGAGCAGTACTTC
cdr3_aa: CASILSGRVYEQYF

v_call: TRBV7-2
d_call: -
clone_size: -
j_call: TRBJ2-3
cdr3_nt: TGTGCCAGCAGCCTAGAAATTGCAGATACGCAGTATTTT
cdr3_aa: CASSLEIADTQYF

v_call: TRBV5-1
d_call: -
clone_size: few
j_call: TRBJ2-7
cdr3_nt: TGCGCCAGCAGCTTGGCCGCGATTCAACTTGGTTTCTACGAGCAGTACTTC
cdr3_aa: CASSLAAIQLGFYEQYF

v_call: TRBV18
d_call: -
clone_size: -
j_call: TRBJ2-7
cdr3_nt: TGTGCCAGCTCACCAGGCGCCAGCCAGGTGCAGTACTTC
cdr3_aa: CASSPGASQVQYF

v_call: TRBV7-6
d_call: TRBD1
clone_size: -
j_call: TRBJ1-1
cdr3_nt: TGTGCCAGCAGCTCCGCCGGGACAGGGACGAACACTGAAGCTTTCTTT
cdr3_aa: CASSSAGTGTNTEAFF

v_call: TRBV18
d_call: -
clone_size: -
j_call: TRBJ1-1
cdr3_nt: TGTGCCAGCTCACCACTTGGCGTCGGCAGGGCAAACACTGAAGCTTTCTTT
cdr3_aa: CASSPLGVGRANTEAFF

v_call: TRBV21-1
d_call: -
clone_size: -
j_call: TRBJ2-1
cdr3_nt: TGTGCCAGCAGCAAAACAGCCAAGCAGGCCTACAATGAGCAGTTCTTC
cdr3_aa: CASSKTAKQAYNEQFF

v_call: TRBV27
d_call: -
clone_size: many
j_call: TRBJ2-7
cdr3_nt: TGCGCCAGCAGCTCGAACAGCTACGAGCAGTACTTC
cdr3_aa: CASSSNSYEQYF

v_call: TRBV7-8
d_call: TRBD2
clone_size: -
j_call: TRBJ2-7
cdr3_nt: TGTGCCAGCAGCTTAGTCAGCGGGAGGGCCCGCGAGCAGTACTTC
cdr3_aa: CASSLVSGRAREQYF

v_call: TRBV10-3
d_call: TRBD2
clone_size: -
j_call: TRBJ2-3
cdr3_nt: TGTGCCATCAGAGGGACTAGCGGGATTGATACGCAGTATTTT
cdr3_aa: CAIRGTSGIDTQYF

v_call: TRBV5-1
d_call: -
clone_size: -
j_call: TRBJ2-1
cdr3_nt: TGCGCCAGCAGGCTCGGTGTTGATGAGCAGTTCTTC
cdr3_aa: CASRLGVDEQFF

v_call: TRBV7-6
d_call: -
clone_size: few
j_call: TRBJ2-1
cdr3_nt: TGTGCCAGCAGCTTAGAGTCGGGGAATGAGCAGTTCTTC
cdr3_aa: CASSLESGNEQFF

v_call: TRBV4-3
d_call: -
clone_size: -
j_call: TRBJ2-1
cdr3_nt: TGCGCCAGCAGCCCCTCCTCAAGACCATACAATGAGCAGTTCTTC
cdr3_aa: CASSPSSRPYNEQFF

v_call: TRBV7-9
d_call: -
clone_size: -
j_call: TRBJ1-2
cdr3_nt: TGTGCCAGCAGCCCCGGACACCTTAGAGGGGACTATGGCTACACCTTC
cdr3_aa: CASSPGHLRGDYGYTF

v_call: TRBV7-2
d_call: TRBD2
clone_size: -
j_call: TRBJ2-1
cdr3_nt: TGTGCCAGCAGCGCGGGACTAGCGGGAGACCAGTTCTTC
cdr3_aa: CASSAGLAGDQFF

v_call: TRBV7-2
d_call: -
clone_size: -
j_call: TRBJ1-3
cdr3_nt: TGTGCCAGCAGCTTAGGTCCAGGTGGAAACACCATATATTTT
cdr3_aa: CASSLGPGGNTIYF

v_call: TRBV25-1
d_call: -
clone_size: few
j_call: TRBJ2-5
cdr3_nt: TGTGCCAGCAGTGACGGGGGGCCCAGGACCCAGTACTTC
cdr3_aa: CASSDGGPRTQYF

v_call: TRBV24-1
d_call: -
clone_size: few
j_call: TRBJ2-1
cdr3_nt: TGTGCCACCAGTGATTTGTCGGGGGATGAGCAGTTCTTC
cdr3_aa: CATSDLSGDEQFF

v_call: TRBV20-1
d_call: -
clone_size: -
j_call: TRBJ1-1
cdr3_nt: TGCAGTGCTAGAGAGGTCTGGAACACTGAAGCTTTCTTT
cdr3_aa: CSAREVWNTEAFF

v_call: TRBV18
d_call: -
clone_size: few
j_call: TRBJ2-5
cdr3_nt: TGTGCCAGCTCAACGGGACTGCTGGAGACCCAGTACTTC
cdr3_aa: CASSTGLLETQYF

v_call: TRBV19
d_call: -
clone_size: -
j_call: TRBJ1-1
cdr3_nt: TGTGCCAGTAGTATAGGGAATTTGAACACTGAAGCTTTCTTT
cdr3_aa: CASSIGNLNTEAFF

v_call: TRBV5-4
d_call: TRBD2
clone_size: -
j_call: TRBJ2-3
cdr3_nt: TGTGCCAGCAGCAAAACTAGCGGGAGGGGCACAGATACGCATTATTTT
cdr3_aa: CASSKTSGRGTDTHYF

v_call: TRBV5-4
d_call: TRBD1
clone_size: -
j_call: TRBJ1-1
cdr3_nt: TGTGCCAGCAGCCGCGGAGGACAGGGGGTAACTGAAGCTTTCTTT
cdr3_aa: CASSRGGQGVTEAFF

v_call: TRBV6-4
d_call: -
clone_size: -
j_call: TRBJ2-6
cdr3_nt: TGTGCCAGCAGTCAAGCCTCTGGGGCCAACGTCCTGACTTTC
cdr3_aa: CASSQASGANVLTF